This T cell receptor (beta chain) appears in the sequencing data of a study of CD8 T cells in Susac syndrome. The authors carried out high-throughput sequencing of TCR beta. They applied it to CD8+ and CD4+ T cells obtained from blood. While CD8+ and CD4+ T cells were isolated negatively, TEMRA cells were enriched by FACS. V lost 1 base, J lost 7 bases, and 5 bases lay in between. The CDR3 has 12 amino acids. Reverse transcription of roughly 0.5 to 1 ug RNA was carried out with random hexamers. TCRdb called the immunoSEQ multiplex PCR reads again in MiXCR, with one record for every CDR3 protein. The sample contains roughly 110,000 distinct CDR3 sequences, 85% to 95% of which appear only once.

This clonotype was sampled from a human donor in good health. Input material: CD8+ T cells from PBMCs. The chain links TRBV12-3 or TRBV12-4 to TRBJ1-5; the D is unclear. Written as DNA, the CDR3 is TGTGCCAGCAGTTTAGATTACCAGCCCCAGCATTTT. Translation: CASSLDYQPQHF.